This TCR beta chain originates from a study of low-dose radiotherapy and immunotherapy resistance in tumors. Study-wide background: Participants in Cohort 1 were administered 0.5 Gy per fraction at 2-week intervals, to a cumulative dose of 6.5 Gy.

Primers targeting TRAV and TRBV primed first-strand cDNA, covering alpha and beta chains. Both a constant-region primer and a V-primer adapter served to amplify TCRs across 20 to 25 PCR cycles. In vitro transcription amplified the mRNA that had been isolated. TCRdb called the reads again in MiXCR, with one record for every CDR3 protein. Of tens of thousands of distinct CDR3 sequences in the sample, less than 20% were seen once. V shed 1 base, J shed 4 bases, and the junction held 20 bases outside the gene matches. The CDR3 is 22 residues long. The germline CDR1 and CDR2 sequences are SGHRS and YFSETQ. Time point indicated: after trial treatment. Treatment given: LDRT plus nivolumab, ipilimumab, low-dose cyclophosphamide and aspirin (RACIN trial). The patients who were eligible all carried advanced solid tumors that lacked tumor-infiltrating lymphocytes, meaning the tumors were TIL-negative. This clonotype came up many times.

This chain joins TRBV5-1 and TRBJ2-5, with TRBD2 matching 15 bases. The receptor's source is a male donor with prostate cancer. Sequenced material: PBMCs, taken after low-dose radiotherapy plus immunotherapy. This chain's CDR3 is CASSLTQGTSGRSRMGSETQYF. CDR3 coding DNA: TGCGCCAGCAGCTTGACGCAAGGGACTAGCGGGAGGTCACGAATGGGCTCAGAGACCCAGTACTTC.